This is a list of T cell receptor beta chains from one sample in a study of blood T cell repertoires in COVID-19. Clones were sequenced by immunoSEQ multiplex PCR, and TCRdb holds only the in-frame ones, with some missing. The data show approximately 150,000 clones, with about 89% seen just once and more than 15% held by the top ten. The specimen sequenced was peripheral blood. The receptor set was obtained from a man aged 45-65 years with active or convalescent COVID-19. Both conserved end residues are part of each CDR3. A D gene is named only where the DNA matches it firmly. Size values are once, few and many counts, or a class for expanded clones, and some rows have none.

size	J	V	length	D	DNA	CDR3
.	TRBJ1-5	TRBV10-3	13	TRBD1	TGTGCCGCTGGACAGGGTCAAAATCAGCCCCAGCATTTT	CAAGQGQNQPQHF
.	TRBJ2-1	TRBV27	16	TRBD2	TGTGCCAGCAGGACCCCTAGCGGGAGCTCCTACAATGAGCAGTTCTTC	CASRTPSGSSYNEQFF
.	TRBJ2-7	TRBV30	14	.	TGTGCCTGGAGTCCCGACTACCTTTGGGGAGGGCAGTACTTC	CAWSPDYLWGGQYF
.	TRBJ1-4	TRBV3-1/TRBV3-2	14	TRBD1	TGTGCCAGCAGCCAAGGGACAGGGCAGGAAAAACTGTTTTTT	CASSQGTGQEKLFF
.	TRBJ2-2	TRBV3-1/TRBV3-2	16	.	TGTGCCAGCAGCCAAGATCTTGAGCGGTCCACCGGGGAGCTGTTTTTT	CASSQDLERSTGELFF
.	TRBJ2-7	TRBV6-5	14	TRBD1	TGTGCCAGCAGACCGACAGGGGGTCTGTACGAGCAGTACTTC	CASRPTGGLYEQYF
.	TRBJ1-5	TRBV24-1	13	.	TGTGCCACCAGTGATTTGTTTGGCCAGCCCCAGCATTTT	CATSDLFGQPQHF
.	TRBJ2-3	TRBV7-9	15	TRBD1	TGTGCCAGCAGCCAGGGACAGGGGGCGACAGATACGCAGTATTTT	CASSQGQGATDTQYF
.	TRBJ2-1	TRBV5-1	16	.	TGCGCCAGCAGCTTGGTGGCTAGCGCCTCCTACAATGAGCAGTTCTTC	CASSLVASASYNEQFF
.	TRBJ1-1	TRBV3-1/TRBV3-2	13	TRBD1	TGTGCCAGCGGCCAGGGGGTTTGGGGGGACGCTTTCTTT	CASGQGVWGDAFF
.	TRBJ1-2	TRBV5-1	15	TRBD1	TGCGCCAGCAGGCTTCGGGACAGGGAGGTCTATGGCTACACCTTC	CASRLRDREVYGYTF
.	TRBJ1-2	TRBV6-5	13	.	TGTGCCAGCGAGGGAATTAACCACTATGGCTACACCTTC	CASEGINHYGYTF
.	TRBJ2-5	TRBV10-3	13	.	TGTGCCATCAGTGCAGGGGGGCAAGAGACCCAGTACTTC	CAISAGGQETQYF
.	TRBJ1-1	TRBV5-1	14	.	TGCGCCAGCAGCACACGAGGACAGTACACTGAAGCTTTCTTT	CASSTRGQYTEAFF
.	TRBJ2-5	TRBV7-2	12	.	TGTGCCAGCAGCATAAATCAAGAGACCCAGTACTTC	CASSINQETQYF
.	TRBJ2-2	TRBV7-8	16	.	TGTGCCAGCAGCGAGACTAGTTCCGCGAACACCGGGGAGCTGTTTTTT	CASSETSSANTGELFF
.	TRBJ1-2	TRBV19	16	TRBD1	TGTGCCAGTAGTCGGGGGGGGACAGGGAACTTCGTTGGCTACACCTTC	CASSRGGTGNFVGYTF
.	TRBJ2-1	TRBV27	16	.	TGTGCCAGCAGTTTATATCAGGCCAGCTCCTACAATGAGCAGTTCTTC	CASSLYQASSYNEQFF
.	TRBJ1-1	TRBV19	15	TRBD1	TGTGCCAGTAGTGCAAGACAGGGTGCGAACACTGAAGCTTTCTTT	CASSARQGANTEAFF
.	TRBJ2-3	TRBV9	17	TRBD2	TGTGCCAGCAGCGTAGTAGGTAGCGGGGGGCTCACAGATACGCAGTATTTT	CASSVVGSGGLTDTQYF
.	TRBJ2-3	TRBV7-2	13	.	TGTGCCAGCAGCCAGCGGCCCACAGATACGCAGTATTTT	CASSQRPTDTQYF
.	TRBJ2-1	TRBV9	13	.	TGTGCCAGCAGCGAGACAGGTGACCATGAGCAGTTCTTC	CASSETGDHEQFF
.	TRBJ1-2	TRBV24-1	18	TRBD1	TGTGCCACCAGTGATGCTCCGGGACAGGCCGAAGCGGGCTATGGCTACACCTTC	CATSDAPGQAEAGYGYTF
.	TRBJ2-1	TRBV9	15	TRBD1	TGTGCCAGCAGCGGTTGGGGGACAGGGGTATATGAGCAGTTCTTC	CASSGWGTGVYEQFF
.	TRBJ2-3	TRBV6-5	12	.	TGTGCCAGCAGCCGGAGCACAGATACGCAGTATTTT	CASSRSTDTQYF
.	TRBJ1-5	TRBV24-1	14	.	TGTGCCACCAGTGGTAGTTTGAGCAATCAGCCCCAGCATTTT	CATSGSLSNQPQHF
.	TRBJ1-4	TRBV10-3	15	TRBD1	TGTGCCATCAGTGAGGGACAGGGGGCTAATGAAAAACTGTTTTTT	CAISEGQGANEKLFF
.	TRBJ1-3	TRBV7-9	16	.	TGTGCCAGCAGCTTAGCGGGACACAAATCTGGAAACACCATATATTTT	CASSLAGHKSGNTIYF
.	TRBJ2-1	TRBV28	15	TRBD2	TGTGCCAGCAACCTACTAGCGGGAGTCGTCAATGAGCAGTTCTTC	CASNLLAGVVNEQFF
.	TRBJ1-4	TRBV27	13	.	TGTGCCAGCAGATTGAGAGGGAACGAAAAACTGTTTTTT	CASRLRGNEKLFF
.	TRBJ1-2	TRBV19	16	.	TGTGCCAGTAGTATGAGACGGAGGGGTGAGGGCTATGGCTACACCTTC	CASSMRRRGEGYGYTF
.	TRBJ2-5	TRBV12-3/TRBV12-4	12	.	TGTGCCAGCAGTCCCAGCGGAGAGACCCAGTACTTC	CASSPSGETQYF
.	TRBJ2-7	TRBV5-1	14	TRBD1	TGCGCCAGCAGCTCTGGGACAGAAGTCTACGAGCAGTACTTC	CASSSGTEVYEQYF
.	TRBJ1-1	TRBV2	11	.	TGTGCCAGCAGTCGGAGGACTGAAGCTTTCTTT	CASSRRTEAFF
.	TRBJ2-7	TRBV15	17	.	TGTGCCACCAGCAGAGATCAGGGCCGAAGAATAACCTACGAGCAGTACTTC	CATSRDQGRRITYEQYF
few	TRBJ1-1	TRBV10-1	15	TRBD1	TGCGCCAGCAGTGACCCGGGACAGGGAATGACTGAAGCTTTCTTT	CASSDPGQGMTEAFF
.	TRBJ1-2	TRBV18	15	.	TGTGCCAGCTCACCTTCCGGAGACCCTAACTATGGCTACACCTTC	CASSPSGDPNYGYTF
.	TRBJ1-5	TRBV28	14	TRBD1	TGTGCCAGCAGTCCCTGGACAGGGCGTCAGCCCCAGCATTTT	CASSPWTGRQPQHF
.	TRBJ2-5	TRBV19	13	TRBD2	TGTGCCAGTAGTGAAACTAGCGCAGAGACCCAGTACTTC	CASSETSAETQYF
.	TRBJ2-1	TRBV11-2	16	TRBD2	TGTGCCAGCAGGACCCTGAGCGGGAGAATTTTCGGTGAGCAGTTCTTC	CASRTLSGRIFGEQFF
.	TRBJ2-5	TRBV7-2	15	TRBD2	TGTGCCAGCAGCCCGGAGCGGGGGGGCTTTGAGACCCAGTACTTC	CASSPERGGFETQYF
.	TRBJ2-5	TRBV12-5	13	.	TGTGCTAGTGGTTCCTGGGGGGATGAGACCCAGTACTTC	CASGSWGDETQYF
.	TRBJ2-3	TRBV19	15	.	TGTGCCACCTCTCCGGGACATGCTAGCACAGATACGCAGTATTTT	CATSPGHASTDTQYF
few	TRBJ2-7	TRBV5-3	11	.	TGTGCCAGAACCACATACTACGAGCAGTACTTC	CARTTYYEQYF
once	TRBJ2-3	TRBV24-1	15	TRBD2	TGTGCCACCAGTGGGGGACTAGAGATCACAGATACGCAGTATTTT	CATSGGLEITDTQYF
.	TRBJ2-5	TRBV5-4	15	.	TGTGCCAGCAGCCCTTTTTCGGGGTACCAAGAGACCCAGTACTTC	CASSPFSGYQETQYF
.	TRBJ1-2	TRBV15	15	TRBD1	TGTGCCACCAGCAGAGATCCGGGACAGGGTAGGGGCTACACCTTC	CATSRDPGQGRGYTF
.	TRBJ2-3	TRBV10-3	16	TRBD2	TGTGCCATCAGTGGAGATAGCGGGGGGACCACAGATACGCAGTATTTT	CAISGDSGGTTDTQYF
.	TRBJ2-3	TRBV6-5	15	.	TGTGCCAGCAGTTACGCGGGGTCTCCCCTAAGTACGCAGTATTTT	CASSYAGSPLSTQYF
.	TRBJ2-1	TRBV7-2	14	.	TGTGCCAGCAGAAGGGAGTCGGGAATGGATGAGCAGTTCTTC	CASRRESGMDEQFF
.	TRBJ2-5	TRBV7-2	14	TRBD2	TGTGCCAGCAGCTCGCCGGGGGGTTGGGAGACCCAGTACTTC	CASSSPGGWETQYF
few	TRBJ1-3	TRBV4-1	18	.	TGCGCCAGCAGCCCAAGGGTGGCGGGAAGCCTCTCTGGAAACACCATATATTTT	CASSPRVAGSLSGNTIYF
.	TRBJ2-2	TRBV10-1	14	.	TGCGCCAGCATTCGGGACAACACAGCCGGGGAGCTGTTTTTT	CASIRDNTAGELFF
.	TRBJ1-3	TRBV5-1	16	TRBD1	TGCGCCAGCAGACAGACACAGGGGGCTGAAGGAAACACCATATATTTT	CASRQTQGAEGNTIYF
.	TRBJ2-1	TRBV15	17	TRBD2	TGTGCCACCAGCAGAGTGGCTAGCGGGGGGGCTTCGCATGAGCAGTTCTTC	CATSRVASGGASHEQFF
few	TRBJ2-5	TRBV3-1/TRBV3-2	15	.	TGTGCCAGCAGCCAAGATCACGACAGAAGGAGGACCCAGTACTTC	CASSQDHDRRRTQYF
.	TRBJ2-3	TRBV5-1	17	.	TGCGCCAGCAGCTTGGTTCGGCCTAGCAGCCTCACAGATACGCAGTATTTT	CASSLVRPSSLTDTQYF